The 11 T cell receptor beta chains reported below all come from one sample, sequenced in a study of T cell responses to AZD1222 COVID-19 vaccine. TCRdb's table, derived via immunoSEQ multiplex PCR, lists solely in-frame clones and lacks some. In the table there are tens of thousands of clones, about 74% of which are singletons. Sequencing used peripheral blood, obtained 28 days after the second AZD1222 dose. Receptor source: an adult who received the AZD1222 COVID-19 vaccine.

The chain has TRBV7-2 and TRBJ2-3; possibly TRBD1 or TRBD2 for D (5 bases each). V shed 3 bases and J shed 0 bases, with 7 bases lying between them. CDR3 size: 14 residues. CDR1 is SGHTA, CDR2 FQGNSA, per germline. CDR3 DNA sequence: TGTGCCAGCAGCTTGGGGGACAGCACAGATACGCAGTATTTT. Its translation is CASSLGDSTDTQYF.

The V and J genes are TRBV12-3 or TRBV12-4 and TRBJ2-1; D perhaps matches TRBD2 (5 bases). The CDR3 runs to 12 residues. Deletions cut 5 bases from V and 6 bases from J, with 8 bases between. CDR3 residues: CASSREGNEQFF. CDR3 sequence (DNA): TGTGCCAGCAGTAGAGAGGGCAATGAGCAGTTCTTC.

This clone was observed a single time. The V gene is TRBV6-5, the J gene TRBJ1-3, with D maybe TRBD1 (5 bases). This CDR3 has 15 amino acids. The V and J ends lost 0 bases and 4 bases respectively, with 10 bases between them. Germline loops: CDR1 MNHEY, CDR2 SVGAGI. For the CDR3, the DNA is TGTGCCAGCAGTTACTCGAACAGGCCCGGAAACACCATATATTTT. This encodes CASSYSNRPGNTIYF.

In DNA, the CDR3 is TGTGCCAGCAGTGAATATCTGGGACAGTTCACAGATACGCAGTATTTT. It yields the protein CASSEYLGQFTDTQYF. The genes are TRBV25-1 and TRBJ2-3; TRBD1 agrees at 7 bases. CDR3 length: 16 residues. Losses at the gene ends were 0 bases for V and 2 bases for J; bases not matched to a gene: 5. The germline V gene has CDR1 MGHDK and CDR2 SYGVNS. Looking up the rest from reference TRBV25-1 and TRBJ2-3 gives the full variable domain: EADIYQTPRYLVIGTGKKITLECSQTMGHDKMYWYQQDPGMELHLIHYSYGVNSTEKGDLSSESTVSRIRTEHFPLTLESARPSHTSQYLCASSEYLGQFTDTQYFGPGTRLTVL.

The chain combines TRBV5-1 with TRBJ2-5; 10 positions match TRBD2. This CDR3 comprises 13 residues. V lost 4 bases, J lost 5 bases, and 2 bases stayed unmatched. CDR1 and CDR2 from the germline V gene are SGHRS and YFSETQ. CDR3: CASSLGLAETQYF. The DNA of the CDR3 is TGCGCCAGCAGCCTGGGACTAGCGGAGACCCAGTACTTC.

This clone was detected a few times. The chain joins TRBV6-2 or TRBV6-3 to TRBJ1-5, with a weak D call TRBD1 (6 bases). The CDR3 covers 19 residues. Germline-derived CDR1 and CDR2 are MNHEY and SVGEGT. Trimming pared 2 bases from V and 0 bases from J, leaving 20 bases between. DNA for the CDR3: TGTGCCAGCAGTTACCAGTTAGGGGGGAGGCCCTCTAGCAATCAGCCCCAGCATTTT. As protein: CASSYQLGGRPSSNQPQHF.

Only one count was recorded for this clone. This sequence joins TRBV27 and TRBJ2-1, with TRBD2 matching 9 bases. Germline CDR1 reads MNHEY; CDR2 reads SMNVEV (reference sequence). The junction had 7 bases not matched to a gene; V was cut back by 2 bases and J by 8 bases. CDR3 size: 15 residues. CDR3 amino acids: CASSLAVAGAHEQFF. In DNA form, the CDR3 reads TGTGCCAGCAGTTTAGCGGTAGCGGGGGCCCATGAGCAGTTCTTC.

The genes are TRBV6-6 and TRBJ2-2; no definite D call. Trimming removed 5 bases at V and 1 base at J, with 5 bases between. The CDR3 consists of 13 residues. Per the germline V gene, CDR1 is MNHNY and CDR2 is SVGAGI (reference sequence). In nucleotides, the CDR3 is TGTGCCAGCAGTACTCTGAACACCGGGGAGCTGTTTTTT. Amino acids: CASSTLNTGELFF.

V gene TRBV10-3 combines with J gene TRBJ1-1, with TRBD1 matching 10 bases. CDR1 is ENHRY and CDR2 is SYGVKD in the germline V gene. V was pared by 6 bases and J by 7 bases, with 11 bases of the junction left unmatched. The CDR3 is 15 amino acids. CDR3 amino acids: CAISDPRRDRGEAFF. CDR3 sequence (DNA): TGTGCCATCAGCGATCCGAGGAGGGACAGGGGTGAAGCTTTCTTT.

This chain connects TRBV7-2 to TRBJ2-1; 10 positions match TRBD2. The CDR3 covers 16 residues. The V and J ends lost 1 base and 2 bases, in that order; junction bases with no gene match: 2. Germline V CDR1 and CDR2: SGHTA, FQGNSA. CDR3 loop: CASSLGTSGAYNEQFF. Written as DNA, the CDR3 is TGTGCCAGCAGCTTAGGTACTAGCGGGGCCTACAATGAGCAGTTCTTC.

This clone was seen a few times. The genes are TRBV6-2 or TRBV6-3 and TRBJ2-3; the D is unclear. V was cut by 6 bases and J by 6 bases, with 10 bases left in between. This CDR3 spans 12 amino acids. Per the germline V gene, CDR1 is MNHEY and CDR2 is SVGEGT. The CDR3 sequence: CASSGSSDTQYF. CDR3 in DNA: TGTGCCAGCAGCGGTTCTTCCGATACGCAGTATTTT.